The rows below give T cell receptor beta chains drawn from one sample of a study of shared clonotypes between healthy human individuals. Libraries were prepared by immunoSEQ multiplex PCR; TCRdb keeps only in-frame clonotypes and omits some of them. The sample holds under 350,000 clones, over 75% seen once. Sequencing input: memory CD8+ T cells sorted from blood. The receptor source for this set is a man between 18 and 35 years old in good health. The CDR3 runs from the conserved cysteine through the conserved F or W. D genes are given only for firm matches. The size of a clone is reported for some rows only, either as once, few or many, or as a class for expanded clones.

abundance | j_gene | v_gene | d_gene | CDR3aa | CDR3nt
few | TRBJ2-7 | TRBV11-2 | NA | CASSLVESTVSYEQYF | TGTGCCAGCAGCTTAGTTGAATCTACAGTTTCCTACGAGCAGTACTTC
NA | TRBJ2-7 | TRBV27 | NA | CASSSGGEYEQYF | TGTGCCAGCAGTTCGGGGGGCGAGTACGAGCAGTACTTC
NA | TRBJ2-7 | TRBV2 | NA | CASSRPGQFFYEQYF | TGTGCCAGCAGCCGACCGGGACAATTTTTCTACGAGCAGTACTTC
NA | TRBJ2-5 | TRBV5-1 | TRBD2 | CASSLGGGLGETQYF | TGCGCCAGCAGCCTGGGGGGAGGACTAGGGGAGACCCAGTACTTC
NA | TRBJ2-3 | TRBV4-2 | TRBD2 | CASSQLAALTDTQYF | TGTGCCAGCAGCCAACTAGCGGCCCTCACAGATACGCAGTATTTT
NA | TRBJ1-1 | TRBV7-9 | NA | CASSLDPGVNTEAFF | TGTGCCAGCAGCTTGGACCCTGGCGTTAACACTGAAGCTTTCTTT
NA | TRBJ1-6 | TRBV5-8 | NA | CASSLPLGRPNSPLHF | TGTGCCAGCAGCTTGCCCCTTGGGCGTCCTAATTCACCCCTCCACTTT
NA | TRBJ2-7 | TRBV7-3 | NA | CASSSDSLAEQYF | TGTGCCAGCAGCTCGGACAGTCTCGCCGAGCAGTACTTC
NA | TRBJ1-5 | TRBV27 | TRBD1 | CASSWGTDSNQPQHF | TGTGCCAGCAGTTGGGGGACAGATAGCAATCAGCCCCAGCATTTT
NA | TRBJ2-1 | TRBV4-1 | TRBD2 | CASSLRASGSYYNEQFF | TGCGCCAGCAGCCTTCGGGCTAGCGGGTCGTATTACAATGAGCAGTTCTTC
NA | TRBJ1-4 | TRBV2 | NA | CASSLGEKLFF | TGTGCCAGCAGCCTAGGTGAAAAACTGTTTTTT
many | TRBJ2-1 | TRBV6-1 | NA | CASSDFLSSYNEQFF | TGTGCCAGCAGTGACTTTCTGAGCTCCTACAATGAGCAGTTCTTC
NA | TRBJ2-5 | TRBV29-1 | NA | CSVEDPLVSNGAQETQYF | TGCAGCGTTGAAGATCCCCTCGTTAGTAATGGGGCACAAGAGACCCAGTACTTC
few | TRBJ2-7 | TRBV7-9 | TRBD1 | CASSIQGAGEQYF | TGTGCCAGCAGCATACAGGGGGCGGGTGAGCAGTACTTC
NA | TRBJ2-1 | TRBV9 | NA | CASSVGAGSSYNEQFF | TGTGCCAGCAGCGTAGGAGCAGGGAGCTCCTACAATGAGCAGTTCTTC
NA | TRBJ2-5 | TRBV4-1 | NA | CASSQQETQYF | TGCGCCAGCAGCCAACAAGAGACCCAGTACTTC
NA | TRBJ1-5 | TRBV25-1 | NA | CASSEDPGYSNQPQHF | TGTGCCAGCAGTGAAGATCCGGGATATAGCAATCAGCCCCAGCATTTT
once | TRBJ1-1 | TRBV15 | NA | CATSPTGGTGTMNTEAFF | TGTGCCACCAGCCCCACAGGCGGGACGGGGACTATGAACACTGAAGCTTTCTTT
NA | TRBJ1-1 | TRBV7-3 | NA | CASSLYPNTEAFF | TGTGCCAGCAGCTTATATCCAAACACTGAAGCTTTCTTT
once | TRBJ2-7 | TRBV30 | NA | CAWSVGLGAGSYEQYF | TGTGCCTGGAGTGTAGGGTTGGGGGCTGGTTCTTACGAGCAGTACTTC
NA | TRBJ2-1 | TRBV11-2 | TRBD2 | CASAGRYNEQFF | TGTGCTTCAGCGGGAAGATACAATGAGCAGTTCTTC
NA | TRBJ2-1 | TRBV6-5 | TRBD2 | CASTPGGSRNEQFF | TGTGCCAGCACCCCTGGCGGGAGTAGAAATGAGCAGTTCTTC
NA | TRBJ2-1 | TRBV7-2 | NA | CASTSPRQTYNEQFF | TGTGCCAGCACCTCACCACGTCAAACCTACAATGAGCAGTTCTTC
few | TRBJ1-1 | TRBV10-3 | NA | CAISEFLQEGTEAFF | TGTGCCATCAGTGAGTTCCTACAGGAGGGCACTGAAGCTTTCTTT